The 17 T cell receptor beta chains below were found in one sample sequenced in a study of PD-1 blockade in classical Hodgkin lymphoma. Brentuximab vedotin exposure varied among the patients, all of whom had relapsed after autologous stem cell transplantation. Generated by immunoSEQ multiplex PCR, the TCRdb table keeps only in-frame clones and is missing some. The table lists 98,000 or so clones, 89% of them singletons. Material: peripheral blood mononuclear cells (PBMCs), obtained before the second cycle of nivolumab. The receptor set was obtained from a human donor with classical Hodgkin lymphoma.

The rearrangement links TRBV10-3 to TRBJ2-2, with no clear D. The CDR3 extends over 14 amino acids. Germline CDR1 ENHRY, CDR2 SYGVKD. The V end lost 1 base, the J end lost 1 base, and 4 bases lay between the germline ends. This chain's CDR3 is CAISELGNTGELFF. In nucleotides, the CDR3 is TGTGCCATCAGTGAGTTGGGGAACACCGGGGAGCTGTTTTTT.

This clone was seen only once. The chain joins TRBV11-2 to TRBJ2-7, with D hard to call. The CDR3 runs 14 residues. V was clipped by 1 base and J by 0 bases, with 7 bases between them. CDR1 is SGHAT, CDR2 FQNNGV, per germline. The CDR3 is CASSLAPSSYEQYF. The CDR3, as DNA: TGTGCCAGCAGCTTAGCGCCCAGCTCCTACGAGCAGTACTTC.

V gene TRBV4-1 combines with J gene TRBJ2-7; D possibly corresponds to TRBD1 (5 bases). Germline V gene sequence: CDR1 MGHRA, CDR2 YSYEKL. The CDR3 is 16 amino acids. V gave up 0 bases and J gave up 8 bases, with 20 bases separating them. CDR3 residues: CASSQDGAPSSTQQYF. CDR3 DNA sequence: TGCGCCAGCAGCCAAGATGGGGCACCCTCTTCTACCCAGCAGTACTTC.

The chain carries TRBV12-2 and TRBJ2-3; the table's D call, TRBD2, was not checked against the DNA. TRBV12-2 is designated a pseudogene. The CDR3 has 17 amino acids. The CDR3 region is CASRLAVGSEAADTQYF. Here the CDR3 DNA reads TGTGCAAGTCGCTTAGCGGTGGGCTCGGAGGCGGCAGATACGCAGTATTTT.

The rearrangement uses TRBV4-3 and TRBJ2-6; D ambiguous. Trimming stripped 0 bases from V and 0 bases from J, with 6 bases between. CDR1 LGHNA and CDR2 YSLEER come from the germline V gene. The CDR3 has 16 residues. The CDR3 loop reads CASSQEKTSGANVLTF. CDR3 coding DNA: TGCGCCAGCAGCCAAGAAAAGACCTCTGGGGCCAACGTCCTGACTTTC.

The chain couples TRBV2 to TRBJ2-7, with TRBD2 identical over 16 bases. The V gene end was trimmed by 5 bases and the J gene end by 6 bases; junction bases not matched to a gene: 7. Germline CDR1 reads SNHLY; CDR2 reads FYNNEI. The CDR3 contains 16 residues. CDR3 bases: TGTGCCAGCAGTTCCGGGACTAGCGGGAGGGGGACCGAGCAGTACTTC. This codes for CASSSGTSGRGTEQYF.

The J gene is TRBJ1-5, the V gene TRBV7-2; maybe TRBD1 (5 bases). CDR1 is SGHTA, CDR2 FQGNSA, per germline. Trimming pared 0 bases from V and 4 bases from J, leaving 13 bases between. CDR3 length equals 16 residues. In DNA form, the CDR3 reads TGTGCCAGCAGCTTAGCTGGTGCAGGGATTAATCAGCCCCAGCATTTT. Translated: CASSLAGAGINQPQHF.

A single count supports this clone. The chain joins TRBV11-3 to TRBJ2-1; no firm D call. The CDR3 has 15 amino acids. V was pared by 1 base and J by 0 bases, with 7 bases between. Germline loops: CDR1 SGHNT, CDR2 YENEEA. CDR3 region: CASSLGDSSYNEQFF. The CDR3 coding sequence is TGTGCCAGCAGCTTAGGCGATAGCTCCTACAATGAGCAGTTCTTC.

The CDR3 nucleotides read TGTGCCAGCAGCGTAGGCCCAGCGGGATACTCCAATGAGCAGTTCTTC. This encodes CASSVGPAGYSNEQFF. V gene TRBV9 combines with J gene TRBJ2-1, with 7 bases lining up with TRBD2. Trimming at V came to 0 bases and at J to 6 bases, leaving 9 bases not matched to a gene. The CDR3 sequence is 16 residues long. Germline lookup yields CDR1 SGDLS and CDR2 YYNGEE.

This rearrangement joins TRBV5-8 to TRBJ2-7; no firm D call. The CDR3 is 14 residues long. Per germline, CDR1 SGHTS and CDR2 YDEGEE. V was cut by 2 bases and J by 0 bases, with 9 bases left in between. CDR3: CASSFPYTSYEQYF. CDR3 bases: TGTGCCAGCAGCTTTCCGTACACCTCCTACGAGCAGTACTTC.

This chain uses TRBV18 with TRBJ1-2; weak D call: TRBD1 (5 bases). Per the germline V gene, CDR1 is KGHSH and CDR2 is LQKENI. This CDR3 is 12 amino acids long. V dropped 5 bases and J dropped 7 bases, with 11 bases sitting between them. This CDR3 reads CASSDRGGGYTF. The CDR3 nucleotides are TGTGCCAGCTCAGATAGGGGTGGTGGCTACACCTTC.

This clone was recorded once. The chain links TRBV2 to TRBJ1-4; TRBD1 matches 9 bases. V lost 7 bases to trimming and J lost 7 bases; unmatched junction nucleotides: 10. The germline V gene encodes CDR1 SNHLY and CDR2 FYNNEI. This CDR3 comprises 15 residues. CDR3 residues: CASKPDRGIGEKLFF. The CDR3 region has the DNA TGTGCCAGCAAGCCTGACAGGGGGATAGGTGAAAAACTGTTTTTT.

The chain links TRBV9 to TRBJ2-3, with D possibly matching TRBD1 (5 bases). Germline V CDR1 and CDR2: SGDLS, YYNGEE. With 5 bases removed from V and 1 base from J, the gap between germline ends came to 20 bases. The length of the CDR3 is 17 residues. CDR3 amino acids: CASRAGIIGRGTDTQYF. Written as DNA, the CDR3 is TGTGCCAGCAGGGCAGGGATTATAGGACGAGGCACAGATACGCAGTATTTT.

J is TRBJ2-1 and V is TRBV18; TRBD2 is a possible D gene (6 bases). V was clipped by 6 bases and J by 5 bases, with 14 bases between them. This CDR3 is built from 14 residues. Germline assignment: CDR1 KGHSH and CDR2 LQKENI. CDR3 in amino acids: CASSPTAGHNEQFF. CDR3 DNA: TGTGCCAGCTCTCCCACGGCGGGACACAATGAGCAGTTCTTC.

This clone has more than one count but fewer than ten. The genes are TRBV11-2 and TRBJ1-3; perhaps TRBD1 as D (5 bases). V lost 3 bases, J lost 2 bases, and 8 bases lay in between. Germline CDR1 and CDR2: SGHAT and FQNNGV. The CDR3 has 14 residues. CDR3 residues: CASSLNRPGNTIYF. The CDR3 DNA is TGTGCCAGCAGCTTGAACAGGCCTGGAAACACCATATATTTT.

The chain is built from TRBV27 and TRBJ1-5; TRBD1 matches at 10 bases. This CDR3 spans 18 amino acids. Germline loops: CDR1 MNHEY, CDR2 SMNVEV (reference sequence). V shed 0 bases, J shed 0 bases, and the junction held 5 bases outside the gene matches. In DNA, the CDR3 is TGTGCCAGCAGTTTATCGATCGGGGACAGGGGTAGCAATCAGCCCCAGCATTTT. It codes for CASSLSIGDRGSNQPQHF.

The chain couples TRBV19 to TRBJ1-3; D not certain. Germline CDR1 reads LNHDA; CDR2 reads SQIVND (reference sequence). The CDR3 totals 14 residues. Trimming pared 6 bases from V and 4 bases from J, leaving 13 bases between. The CDR3 DNA follows: TGTGCCAGTAGCCTCGGGAAGGCAGGAAACACCATATATTTT. This translates into CASSLGKAGNTIYF.